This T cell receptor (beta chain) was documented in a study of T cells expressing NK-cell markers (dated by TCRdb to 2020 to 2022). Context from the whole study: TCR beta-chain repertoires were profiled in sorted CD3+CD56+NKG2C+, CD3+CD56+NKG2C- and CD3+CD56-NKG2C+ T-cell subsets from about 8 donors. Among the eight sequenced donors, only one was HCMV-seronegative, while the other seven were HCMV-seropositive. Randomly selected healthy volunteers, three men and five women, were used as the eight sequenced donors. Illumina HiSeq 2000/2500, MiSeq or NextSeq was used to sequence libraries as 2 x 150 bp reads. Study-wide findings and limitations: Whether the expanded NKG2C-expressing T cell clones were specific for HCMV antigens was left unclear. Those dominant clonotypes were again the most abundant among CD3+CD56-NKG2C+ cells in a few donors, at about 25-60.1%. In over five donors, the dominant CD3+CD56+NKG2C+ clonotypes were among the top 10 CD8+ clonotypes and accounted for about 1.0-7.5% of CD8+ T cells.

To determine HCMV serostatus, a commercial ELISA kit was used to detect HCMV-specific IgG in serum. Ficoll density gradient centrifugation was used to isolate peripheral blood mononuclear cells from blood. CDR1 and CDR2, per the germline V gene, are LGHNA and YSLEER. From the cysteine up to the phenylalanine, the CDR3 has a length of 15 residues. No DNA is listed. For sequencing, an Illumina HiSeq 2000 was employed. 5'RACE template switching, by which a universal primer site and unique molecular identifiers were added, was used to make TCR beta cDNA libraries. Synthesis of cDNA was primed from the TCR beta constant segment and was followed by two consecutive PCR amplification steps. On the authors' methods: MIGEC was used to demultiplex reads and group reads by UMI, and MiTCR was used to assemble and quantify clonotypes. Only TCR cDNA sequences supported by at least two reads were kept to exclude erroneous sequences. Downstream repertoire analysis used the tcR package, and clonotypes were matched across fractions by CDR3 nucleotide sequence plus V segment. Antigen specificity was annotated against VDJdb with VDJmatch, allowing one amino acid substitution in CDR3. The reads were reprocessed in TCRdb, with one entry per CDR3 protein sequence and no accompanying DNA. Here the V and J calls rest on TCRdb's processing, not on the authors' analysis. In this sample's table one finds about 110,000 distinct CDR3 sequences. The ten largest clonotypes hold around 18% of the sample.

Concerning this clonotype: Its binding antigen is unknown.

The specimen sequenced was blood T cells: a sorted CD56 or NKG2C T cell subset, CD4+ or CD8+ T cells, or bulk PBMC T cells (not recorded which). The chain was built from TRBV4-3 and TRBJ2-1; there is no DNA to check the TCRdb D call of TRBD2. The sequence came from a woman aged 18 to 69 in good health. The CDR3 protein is CASSQLAGVYNEQFF.